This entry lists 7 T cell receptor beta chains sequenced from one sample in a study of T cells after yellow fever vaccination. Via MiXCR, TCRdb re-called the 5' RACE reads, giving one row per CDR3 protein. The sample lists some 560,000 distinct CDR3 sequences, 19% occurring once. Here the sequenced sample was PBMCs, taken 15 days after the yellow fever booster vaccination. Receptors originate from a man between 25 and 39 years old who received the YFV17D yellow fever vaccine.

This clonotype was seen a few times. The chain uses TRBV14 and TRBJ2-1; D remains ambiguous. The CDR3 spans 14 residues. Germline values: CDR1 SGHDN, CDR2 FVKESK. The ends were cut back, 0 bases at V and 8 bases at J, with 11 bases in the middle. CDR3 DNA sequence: TGTGCCAGCAGCCAAGATTCGACGGCACATGAGCAGTTCTTC. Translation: CASSQDSTAHEQFF.

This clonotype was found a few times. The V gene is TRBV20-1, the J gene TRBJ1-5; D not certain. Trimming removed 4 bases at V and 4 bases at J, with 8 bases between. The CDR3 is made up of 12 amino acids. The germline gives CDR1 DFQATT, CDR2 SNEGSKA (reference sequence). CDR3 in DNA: TGCAGTGCTAACAGCGAAAATCAGCCCCAGCATTTT. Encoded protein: CSANSENQPQHF.

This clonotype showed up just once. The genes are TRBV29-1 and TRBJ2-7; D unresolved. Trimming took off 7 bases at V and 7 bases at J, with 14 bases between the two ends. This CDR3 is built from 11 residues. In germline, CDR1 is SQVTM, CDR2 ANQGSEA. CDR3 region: CSASSSGEQYF. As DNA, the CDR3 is TGCAGCGCTTCCAGCTCCGGGGAGCAGTACTTC.

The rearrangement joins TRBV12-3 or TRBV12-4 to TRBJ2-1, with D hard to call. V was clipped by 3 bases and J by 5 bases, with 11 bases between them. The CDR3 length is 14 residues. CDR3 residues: CASSFSARNNEQFF. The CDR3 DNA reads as TGTGCCAGCAGTTTCTCGGCCAGGAACAATGAGCAGTTCTTC.

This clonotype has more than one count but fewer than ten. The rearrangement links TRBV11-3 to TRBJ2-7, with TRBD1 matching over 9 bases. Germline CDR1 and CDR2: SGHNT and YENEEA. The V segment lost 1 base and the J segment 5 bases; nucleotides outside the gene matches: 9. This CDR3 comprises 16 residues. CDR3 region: CASSLGSPQGAHEQYF. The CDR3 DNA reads TGTGCCAGCAGCTTAGGCAGCCCACAGGGGGCCCACGAGCAGTACTTC.

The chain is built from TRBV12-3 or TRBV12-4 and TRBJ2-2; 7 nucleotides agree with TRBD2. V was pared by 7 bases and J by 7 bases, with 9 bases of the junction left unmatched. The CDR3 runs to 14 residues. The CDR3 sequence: CASTPIPGGGELFF. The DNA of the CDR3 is TGTGCCAGCACCCCGATTCCGGGGGGCGGGGAGCTGTTTTTT.

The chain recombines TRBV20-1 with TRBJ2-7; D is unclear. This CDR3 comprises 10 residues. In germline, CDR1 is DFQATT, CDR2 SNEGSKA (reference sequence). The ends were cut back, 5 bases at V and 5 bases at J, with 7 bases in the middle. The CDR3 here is CSAPTDEQYF. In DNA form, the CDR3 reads TGCAGTGCTCCCACTGACGAGCAGTACTTC.